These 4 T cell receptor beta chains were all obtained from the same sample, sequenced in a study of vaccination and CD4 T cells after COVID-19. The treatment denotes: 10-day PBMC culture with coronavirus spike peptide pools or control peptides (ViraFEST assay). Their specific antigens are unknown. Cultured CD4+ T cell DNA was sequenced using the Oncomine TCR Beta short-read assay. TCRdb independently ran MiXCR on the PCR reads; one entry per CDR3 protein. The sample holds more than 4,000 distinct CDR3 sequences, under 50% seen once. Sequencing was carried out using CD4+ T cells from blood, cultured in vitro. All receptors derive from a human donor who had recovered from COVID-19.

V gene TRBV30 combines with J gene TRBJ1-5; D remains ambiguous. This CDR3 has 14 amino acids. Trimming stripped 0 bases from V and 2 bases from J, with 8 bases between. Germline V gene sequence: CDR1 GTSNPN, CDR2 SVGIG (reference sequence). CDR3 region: CAWSVAGGNQPQHF. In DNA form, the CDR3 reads TGTGCCTGGAGTGTGGCTGGGGGCAATCAGCCCCAGCATTTT.

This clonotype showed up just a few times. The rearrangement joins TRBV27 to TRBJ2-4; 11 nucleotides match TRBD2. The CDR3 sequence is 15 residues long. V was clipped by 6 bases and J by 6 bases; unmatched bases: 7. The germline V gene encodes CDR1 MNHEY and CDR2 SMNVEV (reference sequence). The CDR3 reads CASSLTSGTGNIQYF. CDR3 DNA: TGTGCCAGCAGCCTGACTAGCGGGACGGGAAACATTCAGTACTTC.

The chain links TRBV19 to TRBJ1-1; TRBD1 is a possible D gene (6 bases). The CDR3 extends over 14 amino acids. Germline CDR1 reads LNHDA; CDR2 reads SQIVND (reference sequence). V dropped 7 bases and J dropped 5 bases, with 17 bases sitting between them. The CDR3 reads CASILLGGTTEAFF. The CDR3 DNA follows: TGTGCCAGTATCCTATTAGGGGGAACTACTGAAGCTTTCTTT.

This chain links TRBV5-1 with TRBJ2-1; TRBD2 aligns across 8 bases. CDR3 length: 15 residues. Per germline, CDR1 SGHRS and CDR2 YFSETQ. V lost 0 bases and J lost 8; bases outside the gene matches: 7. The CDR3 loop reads CASSLAGGPVDEQFF. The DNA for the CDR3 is TGCGCCAGCAGCTTGGCGGGAGGGCCGGTGGATGAGCAGTTCTTC.